This entry describes one T cell receptor beta chain. The entry originates in a study of long-term antiretroviral therapy in people with HIV. Sequencing used immunoSEQ v3.0 at survey level. TCRdb's copy holds only in-frame clones and misses some; the assay was immunoSEQ multiplex PCR. The sample has tens of thousands of clones, around 93% seen once. V was clipped by 7 bases and J by 1 base, with 10 bases between them. Germline V gene data show CDR1 as SGDLS and CDR2 as YYNGEE. This CDR3 comprises 13 residues. The rearrangement uses TRBV9 and TRBJ2-3; tentative D call: TRBD2 (7 bases). The sample was unsorted PBMCs, taken approximately 7.1 years after starting antiretroviral therapy. The clonotype comes from a man over 45 with HIV. The DNA for the CDR3 is TGTGCCAGCGGGGGGGCCCGCACAGATACGCAGTATTTT. Residues: CASGGARTDTQYF.